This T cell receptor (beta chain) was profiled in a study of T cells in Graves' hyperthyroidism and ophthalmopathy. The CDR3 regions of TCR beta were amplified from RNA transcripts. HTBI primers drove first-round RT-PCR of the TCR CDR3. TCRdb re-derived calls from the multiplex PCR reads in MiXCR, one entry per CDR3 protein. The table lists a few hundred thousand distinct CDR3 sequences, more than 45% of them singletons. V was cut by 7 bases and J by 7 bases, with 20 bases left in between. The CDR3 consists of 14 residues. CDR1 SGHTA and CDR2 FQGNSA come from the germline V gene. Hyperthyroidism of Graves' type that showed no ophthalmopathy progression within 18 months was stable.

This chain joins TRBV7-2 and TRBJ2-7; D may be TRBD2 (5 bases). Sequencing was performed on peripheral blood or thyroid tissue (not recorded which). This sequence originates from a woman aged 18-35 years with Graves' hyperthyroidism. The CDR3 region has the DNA TGTGCCAGCAATTTAGGGAGCGGCCAGGATGAGCAGTACTTC. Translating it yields CASNLGSGQDEQYF.